This T cell receptor beta chain was recovered during a study of cytomegalovirus exposure and HLA in healthy donors. Study-wide findings and caveats: In most subjects, TCR beta sequences reportedly gave accurate predictions of HLA-A and HLA-B alleles. At a 0.05 false discovery rate, a later analysis found some 18,000 TCR beta sequences to be associated with HLA alleles. Apparent HLA restriction characterized most CMV-associated TCR beta chains in a later analysis. Cytomegalovirus-associated TCR beta chains were listed, numbering some 170.

Researchers ran the PCR with 60 Vbeta and 13 Jbeta primers. The assay was immunoSEQ multiplex PCR, and TCRdb's table has in-frame clones only and misses some. The sample carries 200,000 to 250,000 clones, just over 75% recorded once. As concerns this clone: What it recognizes is unknown.

The V gene lost 4 bases and the J gene lost 6 bases, with 12 bases spanning the gap. The CDR3 runs 13 residues. Germline loops: CDR1 SGHTA, CDR2 FQGNSA. The rearrangement joins TRBV7-2 to TRBJ1-2, with D perhaps TRBD1 (5 bases). Specimen: PBMCs. The source of this sequence is a woman aged 60-75 years in good health and CMV-seropositive. The DNA for the CDR3 is TGTGCCAGCAGCTCCTATTCCAGGGATGGCTACACCTTC. Amino acid sequence: CASSSYSRDGYTF.